This section outlines one T cell receptor (beta chain) sequence together with its context. Its antigen is still unknown. No per-base quality is available; no much larger clone lies one base away. The sample originates from a study of blood T cells in healthy people across ages (dated by TCRdb to between 2015 and 2016). A note on the overall study: In model experiments, template switching captured roughly one uniquely barcoded TCR beta cDNA molecule for every two T cells. The study measured age-related changes in TCR beta repertoire diversity using deep sequencing normalized with unique cDNA molecular identifiers. Four age groups were formed from the donors: young (average approximately 15 years), middle-aged (approximately 40), aged (over 55) and long-lived (82). To avoid experimental bias, donors of different ages were spread randomly across the sequencing lanes. Using the same blood draw, the study looked at two additional independent replicas of 1 million unique cDNA reads for two donors, one aged 18 to 29 and the other aged 80 or older. The investigation overall reported the following: Total diversity estimates from one million sequenced T cells were considered lower bounds and underestimates. Observed TCR beta diversity per million T cells fell roughly linearly with age, and a significant reduction was already apparent by age around 36. The CMV infection status of donors was not known, potentially confounding age-related changes in expanded clonotypes. Because profiling used bulk unsorted PBMCs, naive and antigen-experienced compartments could not be compared conclusively. Compared with the aged group, more naive CD4+ T cells, fewer expanded clones and increased TCR diversity were shown by the long-lived group, suggesting age selection. There was a strong correlation between observed TCR beta diversity and the percentage of naive T cells measured by flow cytometry.

The roughly 39 donors, aged about 6 to 100 years, were systemically healthy Caucasian individuals from Russia. Approximately 9.3 milliliters of peripheral blood were drawn from each donor into EDTA-treated Vacutainer tubes. PBMCs were isolated by Ficoll-Paque density-gradient centrifugation, with at least 7 million obtained per sample. Total RNA was extracted from PBMCs with Trizol reagent, with at least 5.5 micrograms obtained per sample. For every donor, flow cytometry on a PBMC aliquot measured the percentage of naive CD45RAhigh/CD27high T cells. Library method: 5' RACE. Sequenced using an Illumina HiSeq 2500. A second roughly 6 to 12 cycle PCR used a sample-barcoded 5' primer and a J-beta primer mix. Each TCR beta cDNA molecule received a unique molecular identifier from a template-switch 5' adaptor carrying 12 random nucleotides. Each sample yielded at least 3 million CDR3-containing paired-end reads. First-strand cDNA synthesis was performed from all RNA using the Mint cDNA synthesis kit, with priming by a TRBC-specific oligonucleotide. After uracil-DNA glycosylase treatment, a first 18-cycle PCR used universal primers M1SS and BC2_uni_R on all cDNA. Turning to the authors' computational methods: For normalization, 1 million high-quality reads were randomly selected from each sample, with every read carrying a distinct molecular identifier. Instead of being binned into consensus sequences, reads with shared molecular identifiers were discarded. CDR3 identification, clonotype clustering and error correction used MiTCR with a Q25 quality threshold and the strictest error-elimination algorithm. A nonparametric unseen species model using Euler transformation provided a lower-bound estimate of total TCR beta diversity. Using fastp trimming at Q25 and MiXCR clonotype assembly, TCRdb reanalyzed the public sequencing data and kept in-frame beta chains. Each entry is one CDR3 protein sequence, shown with its most common DNA and genes. Here the V and J calls rest on TCRdb's processing, not on the authors' analysis. The sample table contains just over 800,000 distinct CDR3 sequences; only one count was recorded for about 62% of them. The ten largest clones take up about 30% of the sample.

The CDR3 runs 15 amino acids, cysteine and phenylalanine included. Of the read, only the CDR3 DNA is kept; its 45 bases are in frame from base 1. V is pruned by 6 bases and J by 4 bases, leaving 6 bases of the junction without a gene match. Looking up the germline V gene yields CDR1 LGHNT and CDR2 FRNRAP. The chain employs TRBV12-5 and TRBJ2-1, with 10 middle bases fitting TRBD1. Sequencing was done on a sample of blood. The source of this sequence is a man aged 30 to 39 in good health. In nucleotide form, the sequence is TGTGCTAGTGGCACCGGGACAGGGGATTACAATGAGCAGTTCTTC. It codes for CASGTGTGDYNEQFF.